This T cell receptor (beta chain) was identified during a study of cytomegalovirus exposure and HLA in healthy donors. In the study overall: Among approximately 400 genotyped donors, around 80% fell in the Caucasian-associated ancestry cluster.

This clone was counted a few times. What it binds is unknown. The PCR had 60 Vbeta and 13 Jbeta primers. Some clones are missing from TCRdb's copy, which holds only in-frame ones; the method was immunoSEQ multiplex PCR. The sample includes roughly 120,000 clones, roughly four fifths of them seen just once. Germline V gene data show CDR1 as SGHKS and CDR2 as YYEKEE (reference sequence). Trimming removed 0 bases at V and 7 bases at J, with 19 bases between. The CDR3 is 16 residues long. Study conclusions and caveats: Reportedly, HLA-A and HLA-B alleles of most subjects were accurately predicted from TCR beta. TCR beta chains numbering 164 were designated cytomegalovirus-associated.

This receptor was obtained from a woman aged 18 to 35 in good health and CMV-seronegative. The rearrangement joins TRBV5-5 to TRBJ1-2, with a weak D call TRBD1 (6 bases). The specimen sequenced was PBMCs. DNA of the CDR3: TGTGCCAGCAGCTTGGCCCCCCTGGGACAAGGGACTGGCTACACCTTC. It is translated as CASSLAPLGQGTGYTF.